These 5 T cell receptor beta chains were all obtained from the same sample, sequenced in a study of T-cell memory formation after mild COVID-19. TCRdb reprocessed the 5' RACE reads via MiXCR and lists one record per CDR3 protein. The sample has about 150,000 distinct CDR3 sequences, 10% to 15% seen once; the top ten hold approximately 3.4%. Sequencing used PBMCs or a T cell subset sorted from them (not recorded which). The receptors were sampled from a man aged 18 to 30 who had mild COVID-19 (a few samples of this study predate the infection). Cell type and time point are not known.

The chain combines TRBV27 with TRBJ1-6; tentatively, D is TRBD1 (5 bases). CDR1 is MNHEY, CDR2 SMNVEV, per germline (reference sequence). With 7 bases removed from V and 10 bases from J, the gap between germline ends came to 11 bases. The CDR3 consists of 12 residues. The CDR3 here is CASKGVGSPLHF. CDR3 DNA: TGTGCCAGCAAAGGGGTAGGGTCACCCCTCCACTTT.

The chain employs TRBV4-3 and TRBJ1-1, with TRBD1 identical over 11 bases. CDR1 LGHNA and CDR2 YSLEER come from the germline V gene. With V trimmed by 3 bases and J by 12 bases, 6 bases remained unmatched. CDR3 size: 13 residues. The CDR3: CASSQGDRGRTFF. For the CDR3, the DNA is TGCGCCAGCAGCCAGGGGGACAGGGGGAGGACTTTCTTT.

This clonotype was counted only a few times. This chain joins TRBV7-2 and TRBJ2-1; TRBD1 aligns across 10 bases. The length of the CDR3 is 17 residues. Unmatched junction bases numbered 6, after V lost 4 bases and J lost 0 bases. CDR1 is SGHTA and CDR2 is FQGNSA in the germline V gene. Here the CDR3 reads CASSSLGQGSSYNEQFF. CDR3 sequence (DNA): TGTGCCAGCAGCTCCCTGGGACAGGGGAGCTCCTACAATGAGCAGTTCTTC.

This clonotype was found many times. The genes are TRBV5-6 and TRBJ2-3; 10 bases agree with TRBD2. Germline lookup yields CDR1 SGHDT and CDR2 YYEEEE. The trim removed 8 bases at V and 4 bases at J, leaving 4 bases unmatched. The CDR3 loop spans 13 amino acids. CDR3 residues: CASTSGVADTQYF. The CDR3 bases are TGTGCCAGTACTAGCGGGGTAGCAGATACGCAGTATTTT.

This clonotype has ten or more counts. This CDR3 reads CAISDRARDRSSPLHF. DNA of the CDR3: TGTGCCATCAGTGATCGTGCCAGGGACAGGTCTTCACCCCTCCACTTT. The chain is built from TRBV10-3 and TRBJ1-6, with 8 bases aligning to TRBD1. Germline CDR1 and CDR2: ENHRY and SYGVKD. The CDR3 totals 16 residues. Losses at the gene ends were 3 bases for V and 9 bases for J; bases not matched to a gene: 10.